This TCR beta chain was identified during a study of blood T cells in healthy people across ages. Sample-barcoded 5' priming and a J-beta primer mix drove a second PCR of about 7 to 11 cycles. TCRdb itself ran the 5' RACE reads through MiXCR, one entry per CDR3 protein. Of over a million distinct CDR3 sequences listed, 35% to 50% are singletons. This clonotype was seen many times. V lost 4 bases and J lost 3, with 4 bases in between. CDR3 size: 12 residues. The clonotype originates from a woman aged 55 to 70 in good health. Sequenced sample: blood. This rearrangement joins TRBV12-3 or TRBV12-4 to TRBJ2-1, with no clear D. The CDR3 region has the DNA TGTGCCAGCAGTTCGGACTACAATGAGCAGTTCTTC. Amino acid sequence: CASSSDYNEQFF.